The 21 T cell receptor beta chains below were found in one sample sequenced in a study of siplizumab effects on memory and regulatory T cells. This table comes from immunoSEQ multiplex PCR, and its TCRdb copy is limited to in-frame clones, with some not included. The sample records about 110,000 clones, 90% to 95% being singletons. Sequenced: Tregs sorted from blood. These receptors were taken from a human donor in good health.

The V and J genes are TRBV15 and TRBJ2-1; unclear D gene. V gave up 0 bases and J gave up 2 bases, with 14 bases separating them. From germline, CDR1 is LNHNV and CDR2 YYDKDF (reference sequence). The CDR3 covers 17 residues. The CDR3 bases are TGTGCCACCAGCAGAGATGTCCCGTGGGAACCCTACAATGAGCAGTTCTTC. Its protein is CATSRDVPWEPYNEQFF.

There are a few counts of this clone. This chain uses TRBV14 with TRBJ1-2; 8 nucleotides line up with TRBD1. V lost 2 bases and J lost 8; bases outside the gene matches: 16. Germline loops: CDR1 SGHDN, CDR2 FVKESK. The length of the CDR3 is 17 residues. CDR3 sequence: CASSQKGPGGQGDGYTF. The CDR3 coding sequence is TGTGCCAGCAGCCAAAAGGGCCCGGGTGGACAGGGAGACGGCTACACCTTC.

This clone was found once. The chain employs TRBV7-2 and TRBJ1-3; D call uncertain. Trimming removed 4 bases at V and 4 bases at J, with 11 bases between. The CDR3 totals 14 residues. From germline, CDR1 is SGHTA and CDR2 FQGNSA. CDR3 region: CASSSPSGGNTIYF. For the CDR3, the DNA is TGTGCCAGCAGCTCCCCCTCGGGCGGAAACACCATATATTTT.

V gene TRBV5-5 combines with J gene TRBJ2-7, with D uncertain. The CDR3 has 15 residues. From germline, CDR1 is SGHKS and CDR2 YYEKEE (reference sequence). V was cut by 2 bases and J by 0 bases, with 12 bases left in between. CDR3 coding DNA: TGTGCCAGCAGCTTAGTCCGAGCGCACTCCTACGAGCAGTACTTC. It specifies CASSLVRAHSYEQYF.

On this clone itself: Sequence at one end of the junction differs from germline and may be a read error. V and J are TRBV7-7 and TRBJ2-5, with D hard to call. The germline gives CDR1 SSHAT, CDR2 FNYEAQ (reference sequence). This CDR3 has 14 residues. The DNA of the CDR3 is TGTGCTAGCAGCTACGGCAGAAATTTGGAGACCCAGTACTTC. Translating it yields CASSYGRNLETQYF.

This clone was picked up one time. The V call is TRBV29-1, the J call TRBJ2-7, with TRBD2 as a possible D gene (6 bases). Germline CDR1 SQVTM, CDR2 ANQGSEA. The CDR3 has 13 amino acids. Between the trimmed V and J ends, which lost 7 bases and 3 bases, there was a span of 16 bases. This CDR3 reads CSACWDSYYEQYF. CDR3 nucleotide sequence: TGCAGCGCGTGCTGGGACTCCTACTACGAGCAGTACTTC.

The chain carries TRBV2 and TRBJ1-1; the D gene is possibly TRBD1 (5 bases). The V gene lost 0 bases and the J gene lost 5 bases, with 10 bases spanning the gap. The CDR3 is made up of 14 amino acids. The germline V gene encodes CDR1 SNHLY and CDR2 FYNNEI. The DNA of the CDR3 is TGTGCCAGCAGTGAAGCAAGGGACGGAACTGAAGCTTTCTTT. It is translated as CASSEARDGTEAFF.

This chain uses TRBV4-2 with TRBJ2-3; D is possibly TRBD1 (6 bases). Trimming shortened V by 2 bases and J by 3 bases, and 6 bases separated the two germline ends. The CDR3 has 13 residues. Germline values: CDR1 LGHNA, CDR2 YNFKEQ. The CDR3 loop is CASSQQGTDTQYF. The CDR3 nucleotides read TGTGCCAGCAGCCAACAGGGGACAGATACGCAGTATTTT.

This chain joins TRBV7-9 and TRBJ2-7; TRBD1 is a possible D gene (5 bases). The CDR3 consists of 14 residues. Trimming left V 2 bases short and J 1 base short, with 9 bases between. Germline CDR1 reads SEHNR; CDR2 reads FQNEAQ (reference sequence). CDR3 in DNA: TGTGCCAGCAGCTTAATGGCAGGGTCCTACGAGCAGTACTTC. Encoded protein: CASSLMAGSYEQYF. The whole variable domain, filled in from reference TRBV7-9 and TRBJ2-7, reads DTGVSQNPRHKITKRGQNVTFRCDPISEHNRLYWYRQTLGQGPEFLTYFQNEAQLEKSRLLSDRFSAERPKGSFSTLEIQRTEQGDSAMYLCASSLMAGSYEQYFGPGTRLTVT.

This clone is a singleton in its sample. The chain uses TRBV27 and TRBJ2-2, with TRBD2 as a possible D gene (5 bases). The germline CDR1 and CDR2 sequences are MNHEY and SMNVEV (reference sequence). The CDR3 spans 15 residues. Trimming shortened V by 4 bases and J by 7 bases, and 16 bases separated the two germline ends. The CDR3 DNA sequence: TGTGCCAGCAGTTGGCCCTCTAGCAATAACGGGGAGCTGTTTTTT. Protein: CASSWPSSNNGELFF.

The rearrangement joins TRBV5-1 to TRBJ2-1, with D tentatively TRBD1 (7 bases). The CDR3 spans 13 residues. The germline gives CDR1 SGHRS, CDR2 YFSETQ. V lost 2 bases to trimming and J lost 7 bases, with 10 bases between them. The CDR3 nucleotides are TGCGCCAGCAGCTTTGCAGGGGGGAATGAGCAGTTCTTC. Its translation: CASSFAGGNEQFF.

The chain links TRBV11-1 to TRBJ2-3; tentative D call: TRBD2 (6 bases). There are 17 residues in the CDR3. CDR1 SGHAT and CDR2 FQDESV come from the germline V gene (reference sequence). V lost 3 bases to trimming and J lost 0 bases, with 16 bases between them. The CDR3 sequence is CASSLAGLIASTDTQYF. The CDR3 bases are TGTGCCAGCAGCTTGGCGGGGCTGATTGCTAGCACAGATACGCAGTATTTT.

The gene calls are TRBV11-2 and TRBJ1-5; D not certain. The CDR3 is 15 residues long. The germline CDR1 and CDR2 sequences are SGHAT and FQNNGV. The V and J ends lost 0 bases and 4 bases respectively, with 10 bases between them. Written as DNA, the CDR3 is TGTGCCAGCAGCTTAGACAGTAAAGGGAATCAGCCCCAGCATTTT. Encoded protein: CASSLDSKGNQPQHF.

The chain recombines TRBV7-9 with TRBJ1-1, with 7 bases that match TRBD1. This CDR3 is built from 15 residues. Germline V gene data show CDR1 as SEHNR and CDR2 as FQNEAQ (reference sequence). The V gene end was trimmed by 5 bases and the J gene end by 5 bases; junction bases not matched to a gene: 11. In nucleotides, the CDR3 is TGTGCCAGCAGCCCCATCCGACAGGGTGGGACTGAAGCTTTCTTT. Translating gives CASSPIRQGGTEAFF.

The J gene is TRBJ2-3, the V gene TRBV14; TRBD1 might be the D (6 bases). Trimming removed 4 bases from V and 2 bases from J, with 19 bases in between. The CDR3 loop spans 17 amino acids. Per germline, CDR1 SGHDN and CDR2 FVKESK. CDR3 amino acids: CASSLKKPRDNTDTQYF. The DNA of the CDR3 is TGTGCCAGCAGCCTAAAAAAACCCCGGGACAACACAGATACGCAGTATTTT.

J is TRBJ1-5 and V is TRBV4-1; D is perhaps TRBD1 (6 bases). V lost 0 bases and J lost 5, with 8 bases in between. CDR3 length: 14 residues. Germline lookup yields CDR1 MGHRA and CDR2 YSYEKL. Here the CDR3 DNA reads TGCGCCAGCAGCCAAGAGGACAGAGATCAGCCCCAGCATTTT. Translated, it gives CASSQEDRDQPQHF.

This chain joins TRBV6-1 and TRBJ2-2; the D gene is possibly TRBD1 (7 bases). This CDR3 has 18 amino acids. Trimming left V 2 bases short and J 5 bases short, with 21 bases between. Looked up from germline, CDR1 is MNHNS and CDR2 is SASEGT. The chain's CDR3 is CASSERRVTGRKTGELFF. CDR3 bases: TGTGCCAGCAGTGAACGGAGGGTGACAGGGAGAAAGACCGGGGAGCTGTTTTTT.

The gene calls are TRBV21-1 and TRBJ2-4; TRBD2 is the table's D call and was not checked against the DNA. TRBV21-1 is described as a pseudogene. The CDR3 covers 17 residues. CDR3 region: CASSKRLAGGAENIQYF. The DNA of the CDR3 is TGTGCCAGCAGCAAAAGACTAGCGGGGGGAGCCGAAAACATTCAGTACTTC.

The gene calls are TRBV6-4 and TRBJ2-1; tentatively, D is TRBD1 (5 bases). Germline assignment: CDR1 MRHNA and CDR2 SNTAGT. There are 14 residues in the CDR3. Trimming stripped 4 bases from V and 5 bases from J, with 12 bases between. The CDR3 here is CASSGSEDNNEQFF. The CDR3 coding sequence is TGTGCCAGCAGTGGAAGCGAGGACAACAATGAGCAGTTCTTC.

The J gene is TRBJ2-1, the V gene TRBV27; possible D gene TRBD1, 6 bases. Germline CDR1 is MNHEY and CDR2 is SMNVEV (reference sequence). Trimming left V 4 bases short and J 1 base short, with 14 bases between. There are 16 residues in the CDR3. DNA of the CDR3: TGTGCCAGCAGTTCGGAACAGGGTCTGTCCTACAATGAGCAGTTCTTC. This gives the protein CASSSEQGLSYNEQFF.

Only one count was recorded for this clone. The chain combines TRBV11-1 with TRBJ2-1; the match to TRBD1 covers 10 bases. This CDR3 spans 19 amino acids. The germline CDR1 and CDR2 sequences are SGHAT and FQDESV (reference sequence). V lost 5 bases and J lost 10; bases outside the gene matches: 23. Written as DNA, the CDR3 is TGTGCCAGCAGCCCCGGGACAGGGGTGCCAGTAGTGGCAATAAGGGAGCAGTTCTTC. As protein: CASSPGTGVPVVAIREQFF.